These 20 T cell receptor beta chains came from one sample sequenced in a study of blood T cell repertoires in COVID-19. This table comes from immunoSEQ multiplex PCR, and its TCRdb copy is limited to in-frame clones, with some not included. The repertoire holds some 64,000 clones, around 90% seen once, with roughly 3.2% in the top ten. The sample comprised peripheral blood. These receptors all come from a man aged 45-65 years with active COVID-19.

CDR3: CASSSTVKYSPLHF. The CDR3 nucleotides are TGTGCCAGCAGCTCGACAGTAAAGTATTCACCCCTCCACTTT. This chain uses TRBV5-4 with TRBJ1-6; tentatively, D is TRBD1 (5 bases). V was cut by 3 bases and J by 8 bases, with 12 bases left in between. Germline CDR1 SGHNT, CDR2 YYREEE (reference sequence). This CDR3 has 14 residues. The full variable domain, completed using reference TRBV5-4 and TRBJ1-6, is ETGVTQSPTHLIKTRGQQVTLRCSSQSGHNTVSWYQQALGQGPQFIFQYYREEENGRGNFPPRFSGLQFPNYSSELNVNALELDDSALYLCASSSTVKYSPLHFGNGTRLTVT.

This clone was seen a single time. This chain links TRBV7-9 with TRBJ2-2, with D uncertain. The CDR3 sequence is 14 residues long. Trimming left V 3 bases short and J 0 bases short, with 5 bases between. Germline V CDR1 and CDR2: SEHNR, FQNEAQ (reference sequence). CDR3 amino acids: CASSFQANTGELFF. The CDR3 coding sequence is TGTGCCAGCAGCTTTCAGGCGAACACCGGGGAGCTGTTTTTT.

The V gene is TRBV11-1, the J gene TRBJ2-2; D is uncertain. Trimming stripped 5 bases from V and 3 bases from J, with 4 bases between. The CDR3 has 12 amino acids. The germline V gene has CDR1 SGHAT and CDR2 FQDESV (reference sequence). CDR3 in amino acids: CASSPYTGELFF. The CDR3, as DNA: TGTGCCAGCAGCCCCTACACCGGGGAGCTGTTTTTT.

This clone was seen only once. The rearrangement uses TRBV3-1 (or the pseudogene TRBV3-2) and TRBJ1-2; the D is unclear. V shed 1 base and J shed 6 bases, with 12 bases lying between them. This CDR3 has 14 amino acids. The germline V gene encodes CDR1 LGHDT and CDR2 YNNKEL (reference sequence). The CDR3 bases are TGTGCCAGCAGCCAAGTTTCTGGTTCGGATGGCTACACCTTC. Translating it yields CASSQVSGSDGYTF.

CDR3 DNA: TGTGCCAGTAACAACGGACAGGGGCGTATCTATGGCTACACCTTC. Protein sequence: CASNNGQGRIYGYTF. This chain joins TRBV19 and TRBJ1-2; 9 positions match TRBD1. V lost 7 bases and J lost 4; bases outside the gene matches: 10. The germline CDR1 and CDR2 sequences are LNHDA and SQIVND (reference sequence). There are 15 residues in the CDR3.

This CDR3 is CAWSADRISEAFF. CDR3 nucleotides: TGTGCCTGGAGCGCTGACAGAATAAGTGAAGCTTTCTTT. The V call is TRBV30, the J call TRBJ1-1, with a possible D match to TRBD1 (5 bases). The CDR3 consists of 13 residues. From germline, CDR1 is GTSNPN and CDR2 SVGIG (reference sequence). V lost 3 bases and J 7 bases, leaving 15 bases between the germline ends.

The V call is TRBV6-5, the J call TRBJ1-6; the D gene is possibly TRBD1 (5 bases). The germline V gene has CDR1 MNHEY and CDR2 SVGAGI. The CDR3 extends over 13 amino acids. V was pared by 7 bases and J by 11 bases, with 15 bases between. Here the CDR3 DNA reads TGTGCCAGCAAACAGGAGATTCCGACACCCCTCCACTTT. Protein product: CASKQEIPTPLHF.

The rearrangement joins TRBV7-2 to TRBJ2-7; D remains unclear. The length of the CDR3 is 15 residues. The V gene lost 1 base and the J gene lost 3 bases, with 13 bases spanning the gap. CDR1 and CDR2 (germline): SGHTA, FQGNSA. The CDR3 protein is CASSLGRPTVYEQYF. In DNA, the CDR3 is TGTGCCAGCAGCTTAGGGCGGCCGACCGTCTACGAGCAGTACTTC. Looking up the rest from reference TRBV7-2 and TRBJ2-7 gives the full variable domain: GAGVSQSPSNKVTEKGKDVELRCDPISGHTALYWYRQSLGQGLEFLIYFQGNSAPDKSGLPSDRFSAERTGGSVSTLTIQRTQQEDSAVYLCASSLGRPTVYEQYFGPGTRLTVT.

This sequence joins TRBV5-5 and TRBJ2-1; tentatively, D is TRBD1 (5 bases). The CDR3 totals 15 residues. Germline V gene sequence: CDR1 SGHKS, CDR2 YYEKEE (reference sequence). V was trimmed by 0 bases and J by 10 bases, leaving 17 bases between them. The CDR3 here is CASSLAVMGPREQFF. CDR3 in DNA: TGTGCCAGCAGCTTGGCCGTGATGGGGCCTCGGGAGCAGTTCTTC.

The chain joins TRBV4-1 to TRBJ2-1; TRBD2 matches at 9 bases. The CDR3 has 16 residues. With 0 bases clipped from V and 7 bases from J, the junction kept 7 bases outside the gene matches. CDR1 and CDR2 (germline): MGHRA, YSYEKL. In DNA form, the CDR3 reads TGCGCCAGCAGCCAAGAAGGCGGGGGGGCCGTAAATGAGCAGTTCTTC. Residues: CASSQEGGGAVNEQFF.

J is TRBJ2-7 and V is TRBV7-9; tentatively, D is TRBD1 (5 bases). Germline values: CDR1 SEHNR, CDR2 FQNEAQ (reference sequence). Trimming took off 4 bases at V and 3 bases at J, with 7 bases between the two ends. The CDR3 has 12 amino acids. CDR3 region: CASSYDSYEQYF. The DNA for the CDR3 is TGTGCCAGCAGCTACGACAGCTACGAGCAGTACTTC. The variable domain in full, with the rest retrieved from reference TRBV7-9 and TRBJ2-7, is DTGVSQNPRHKITKRGQNVTFRCDPISEHNRLYWYRQTLGQGPEFLTYFQNEAQLEKSRLLSDRFSAERPKGSFSTLEIQRTEQGDSAMYLCASSYDSYEQYFGPGTRLTVT.

This rearrangement joins TRBV7-8 to TRBJ1-2; possible D gene TRBD1, 5 bases. The CDR3 runs 15 residues. Germline lookup yields CDR1 SGHVS and CDR2 FQNEAQ. Trimming removed 4 bases from V and 4 bases from J, with 16 bases in between. This CDR3 reads CASSSPGEAGYGYTF. CDR3 sequence (DNA): TGTGCCAGCAGCTCCCCGGGGGAGGCTGGCTATGGCTACACCTTC.

This sequence joins TRBV3-1 (or the pseudogene TRBV3-2) and TRBJ2-3; 7 positions agree with TRBD2. Per the germline V gene, CDR1 is LGHDT and CDR2 is YNNKEL (reference sequence). Losses at the gene ends were 0 bases for V and 9 bases for J; bases not matched to a gene: 9. The CDR3 is made up of 15 amino acids. In DNA form, the CDR3 reads TGTGCCAGCAGCCAAGATCCGGGGAGGGGCATGACGCAGTATTTT. Its translation: CASSQDPGRGMTQYF.

The chain joins TRBV6-1 to TRBJ1-5; D remains unclear. From germline, CDR1 is MNHNS and CDR2 SASEGT. V lost 5 bases and J lost 3, with 5 bases in between. The CDR3 is made up of 12 amino acids. The CDR3 region is CASSRDNQPQHF. CDR3 sequence (DNA): TGTGCCAGCAGTCGGGACAATCAGCCCCAGCATTTT.

This clone appeared once. V is TRBV3-1 (or the pseudogene TRBV3-2) and J is TRBJ2-1; D call uncertain. CDR1 LGHDT and CDR2 YNNKEL come from the germline V gene (reference sequence). The CDR3 has 13 residues. The V and J ends lost 0 bases and 14 bases respectively, with 14 bases between them. CDR3 sequence reads: CASSQDRVSREFF. The CDR3 DNA reads TGTGCCAGCAGCCAAGATCGAGTTTCCCGTGAGTTCTTC.

The rearrangement uses TRBV6-5 and TRBJ1-1; 9 positions agree with TRBD1. With V trimmed by 6 bases and J by 6 bases, 5 bases remained unmatched. Germline-derived CDR1 and CDR2 are MNHEY and SVGAGI. CDR3 length: 13 residues. The CDR3 reads CASRYRGQAEAFF. CDR3 DNA sequence: TGTGCCAGCAGGTACAGGGGGCAGGCTGAAGCTTTCTTT.

The J gene is TRBJ2-3, the V gene TRBV7-2; 11 bases fit TRBD2. The V and J ends lost 4 bases and 3 bases, in that order; junction bases with no gene match: 12. CDR3 length: 18 residues. Looked up from germline, CDR1 is SGHTA and CDR2 is FQGNSA. The CDR3 protein is CASSSRGSGGARTDTQYF. For the CDR3, the DNA is TGTGCCAGCAGCTCACGGGGTAGCGGGGGGGCCCGGACAGATACGCAGTATTTT.

The chain has TRBV18 and TRBJ1-2, with 9 bases matching TRBD1. Germline assignment: CDR1 KGHSH and CDR2 LQKENI. This CDR3 spans 15 amino acids. V was clipped by 3 bases and J by 7 bases; unmatched bases: 9. CDR3 protein: CASSPPSTGGGGYTF. The CDR3 nucleotides are TGTGCCAGCTCACCGCCATCTACAGGGGGCGGTGGCTACACCTTC.

This clone has only a few counts. Here the CDR3 DNA reads TGTGCCAGCACTGGGGGAGGCACTGAAGCTTTCTTT. Protein: CASTGGGTEAFF. The chain has TRBV6-5 and TRBJ1-1; a possible D gene is TRBD1 (5 bases). V was clipped by 7 bases and J by 4 bases, with 10 bases between them. CDR1 is MNHEY and CDR2 is SVGAGI in the germline V gene. CDR3 length: 12 amino acids.

V gene TRBV7-9 combines with J gene TRBJ2-1; 14 bases agree with TRBD2. The CDR3 has 17 residues. J gave up 4 bases and V 5 bases, and 7 bases lay outside the gene matches. Germline lookup yields CDR1 SEHNR and CDR2 FQNEAQ (reference sequence). The CDR3 sequence: CASSSRRTSGGYNEQFF. The CDR3 coding sequence is TGTGCCAGCAGCAGCCGCCGGACTAGCGGGGGGTACAATGAGCAGTTCTTC.